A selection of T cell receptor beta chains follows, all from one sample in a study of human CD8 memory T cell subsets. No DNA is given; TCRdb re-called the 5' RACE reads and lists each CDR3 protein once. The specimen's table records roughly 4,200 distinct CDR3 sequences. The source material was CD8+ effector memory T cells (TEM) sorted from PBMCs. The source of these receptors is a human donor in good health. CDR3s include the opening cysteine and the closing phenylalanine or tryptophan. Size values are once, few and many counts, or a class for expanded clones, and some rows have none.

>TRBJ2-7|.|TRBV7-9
CASSFGPSGGVEQYF
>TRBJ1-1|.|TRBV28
CAIQRESTEAFF
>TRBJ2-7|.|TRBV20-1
CSARPLDRVGYEQYF
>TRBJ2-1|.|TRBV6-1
CASCLRDANEQFF
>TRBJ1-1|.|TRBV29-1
CSVPYRSRHTEAFF
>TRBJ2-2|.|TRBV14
CASSPTHTGELFF
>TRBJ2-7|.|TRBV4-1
CASSHGGNEQYF
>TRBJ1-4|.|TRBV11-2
CASSSTLQGGGEKLFF
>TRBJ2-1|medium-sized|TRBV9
CASSASGTSGSYEQFF
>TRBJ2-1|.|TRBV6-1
CASSEASGGANEQFF
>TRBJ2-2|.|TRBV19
CASSNRDRESGELFF
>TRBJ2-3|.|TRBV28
CASSPLAGGGPGGTDTQYF
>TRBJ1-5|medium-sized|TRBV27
CASSLSGGGDQPQHF
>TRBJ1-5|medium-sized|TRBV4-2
CASSQDSIEGPVTQPQHF
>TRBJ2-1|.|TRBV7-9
CASSPSWLAGDFYNEQFF
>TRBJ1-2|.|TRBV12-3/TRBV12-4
CASRLDRNNYGYTF
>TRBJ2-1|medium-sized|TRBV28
CASSPPLTGGWIEQFF
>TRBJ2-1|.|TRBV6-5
CASSARAGEPPYNEQFF
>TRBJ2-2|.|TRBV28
CASSQTWDTGELFF
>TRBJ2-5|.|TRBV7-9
CASSRPSGTQETQYF
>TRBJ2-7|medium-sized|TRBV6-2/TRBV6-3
CASSPTGDIYEQYF
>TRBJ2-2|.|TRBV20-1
CSARPRQAMNTGELFF
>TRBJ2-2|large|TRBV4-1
CASSQNREGASTGELFF
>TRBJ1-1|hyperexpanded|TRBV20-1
CSARPSTANTEAFF
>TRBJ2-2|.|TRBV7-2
CASSLVAPNTGELFF
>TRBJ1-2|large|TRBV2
CAIPAGGEGGPNYGYTF
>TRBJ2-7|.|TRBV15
CATSRETGTGGYEQYF
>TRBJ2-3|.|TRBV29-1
CSVDGAQGGTDTQYF
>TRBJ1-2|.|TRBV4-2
CASSQENPNGYTF
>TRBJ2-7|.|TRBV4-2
CASSEEGSGSSYEQYF
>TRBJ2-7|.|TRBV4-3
CASSQVVAGSYEQYF
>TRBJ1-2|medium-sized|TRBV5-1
CASSLSGRGYGYTF
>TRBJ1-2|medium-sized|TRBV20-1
CSARQEDYGYTF